A selection of T cell receptor beta chains follows, all from one sample in a study of beta chain features in type 1 diabetes. Profiled with immunoSEQ multiplex PCR; TCRdb holds only in-frame clones, not every one. Here the sample spans hundreds of thousands of clones, 11% to 15% being singletons. The sample comprised naive CD4+ T cells from blood. These receptors were taken from a man younger than 30 with type 1 diabetes. Each CDR3 is given with its conserved first and last residue. A D gene is named only where the DNA matches it firmly. The size entry is marked missing in some rows and otherwise reads once, few, many or a size class.

d_gene: TRBD2; j_gene: TRBJ2-1; abundance: .; v_gene: TRBV30; CDR3nt: TGTGCCTGGGGCGGACTAGCGGATACTGAGCAGTTCTTC; CDR3aa: CAWGGLADTEQFF
d_gene: TRBD1; j_gene: TRBJ2-7; abundance: .; v_gene: TRBV5-1; CDR3nt: TGCGCCAGCAGCTGGACAGGCGGCGAGCAGTACTTC; CDR3aa: CASSWTGGEQYF
d_gene: .; j_gene: TRBJ1-5; abundance: .; v_gene: TRBV30; CDR3nt: TGTGCCTGGAGTGTAGGTAGGGGTCCGCCCCAGCATTTT; CDR3aa: CAWSVGRGPPQHF
d_gene: .; j_gene: TRBJ2-7; abundance: few; v_gene: TRBV7-2; CDR3nt: TGTGCCAGCAGCTCTACTTTGAGCGAGCAGTACTTC; CDR3aa: CASSSTLSEQYF
d_gene: TRBD1; j_gene: TRBJ2-3; abundance: .; v_gene: TRBV7-2; CDR3nt: TGTGCCAGCAGCTTGACCCCCGGGACAGGGGGAGATACGCAGTATTTT; CDR3aa: CASSLTPGTGGDTQYF
d_gene: .; j_gene: TRBJ2-3; abundance: few; v_gene: TRBV10-3; CDR3nt: TGTGCCATCAGGGGTCCGGGACGGGGGCCAGATACGCAGTATTTT; CDR3aa: CAIRGPGRGPDTQYF
d_gene: .; j_gene: TRBJ1-1; abundance: few; v_gene: TRBV2; CDR3nt: TGTGCCAGCAGTGATAGGGACACTGAAGCTTTCTTT; CDR3aa: CASSDRDTEAFF
d_gene: TRBD1; j_gene: TRBJ2-2; abundance: .; v_gene: TRBV2; CDR3nt: TGTGCCACCCCCCGAGACAGGGAATCCGGGGAGCTGTTTTTT; CDR3aa: CATPRDRESGELFF
d_gene: TRBD1; j_gene: TRBJ2-1; abundance: .; v_gene: TRBV7-2; CDR3nt: TGTGCCAGCAGCCCCCGGGACAGGGGGTCCTACAATGAGCAGTTCTTC; CDR3aa: CASSPRDRGSYNEQFF
d_gene: TRBD2; j_gene: TRBJ2-1; abundance: .; v_gene: TRBV6-5; CDR3nt: TGTGCCAGCAGTGCTAGCGGGATCCCCTACAATGAGCAGTTCTTC; CDR3aa: CASSASGIPYNEQFF
d_gene: TRBD1; j_gene: TRBJ2-1; abundance: .; v_gene: TRBV5-4; CDR3nt: TGTGCCAGCAGCTTGGATTCCGGGACAGGGGAGAATGAGCAGTTCTTC; CDR3aa: CASSLDSGTGENEQFF
d_gene: .; j_gene: TRBJ2-1; abundance: .; v_gene: TRBV20-1; CDR3nt: TGCAGTGATCGGAATGAGCAGTTCTTC; CDR3aa: CSDRNEQFF
d_gene: .; j_gene: TRBJ1-1; abundance: .; v_gene: TRBV11-3; CDR3nt: TGTGCCAGCAGCTCTAGGTCGAACACTGAAGCTTTCTTT; CDR3aa: CASSSRSNTEAFF
d_gene: .; j_gene: TRBJ2-5; abundance: few; v_gene: TRBV28; CDR3nt: TGTGCCAGCAGTTTAGTCCAACTATCCCAAGAGACCCAGTACTTC; CDR3aa: CASSLVQLSQETQYF
d_gene: .; j_gene: TRBJ2-2; abundance: .; v_gene: TRBV18; CDR3nt: TGTGCCAGCTCACCTCGCTACGACCCCACCGGGGAGCTGTTTTTT; CDR3aa: CASSPRYDPTGELFF
d_gene: .; j_gene: TRBJ2-1; abundance: .; v_gene: TRBV9; CDR3nt: TGTGCCAGCAGCGTAGCATCAGGCTACAATGAGCAGTTCTTC; CDR3aa: CASSVASGYNEQFF
d_gene: .; j_gene: TRBJ1-2; abundance: .; v_gene: TRBV6-5; CDR3nt: TGTGCCAGCAGCGACAACCACTATACGAGCTATGGCTACACCTTC; CDR3aa: CASSDNHYTSYGYTF
d_gene: .; j_gene: TRBJ1-2; abundance: .; v_gene: TRBV6-5; CDR3nt: TGTGCCAGCAGTCCATGGTACGGCTACACCTTC; CDR3aa: CASSPWYGYTF
d_gene: .; j_gene: TRBJ1-1; abundance: .; v_gene: TRBV7-3; CDR3nt: TGTGCCAGCAGCGAGGATCCGGGGCGGGCTTTCTTT; CDR3aa: CASSEDPGRAFF
d_gene: TRBD1; j_gene: TRBJ2-2; abundance: .; v_gene: TRBV5-1; CDR3nt: TGCGCCAGCAGCTTGGCGGGACAGGGGAACACCGGGGAGCTGTTTTTT; CDR3aa: CASSLAGQGNTGELFF
d_gene: .; j_gene: TRBJ2-7; abundance: .; v_gene: TRBV30; CDR3nt: TGTGCCTGGCAGAGGGACGAGCAGTACTTC; CDR3aa: CAWQRDEQYF
d_gene: TRBD2; j_gene: TRBJ2-1; abundance: .; v_gene: TRBV7-3; CDR3nt: TGTGCCAGCAGCCCACCGGAAGCGGGGCTGGGCGATGAGCAGTTCTTC; CDR3aa: CASSPPEAGLGDEQFF
d_gene: .; j_gene: TRBJ1-1; abundance: few; v_gene: TRBV4-2; CDR3nt: TGTGCCAGCAGCCAAGATACCGGGGTGGGAGCTTTCTTT; CDR3aa: CASSQDTGVGAFF
d_gene: .; j_gene: TRBJ2-5; abundance: .; v_gene: TRBV4-3; CDR3nt: TGCGCCAGCAGTCAAAGCAGGGAAGAGACCCAGTACTTC; CDR3aa: CASSQSREETQYF
d_gene: .; j_gene: TRBJ1-2; abundance: few; v_gene: TRBV2; CDR3nt: TGTGCCAGCAGTGAAGGAGACTATGGCTACACCTTC; CDR3aa: CASSEGDYGYTF
d_gene: TRBD1; j_gene: TRBJ1-5; abundance: .; v_gene: TRBV30; CDR3nt: TGTGCCTGGAGTACAGGGGGCCATAGCAATCAGCCCCAGCATTTT; CDR3aa: CAWSTGGHSNQPQHF
d_gene: .; j_gene: TRBJ1-5; abundance: .; v_gene: TRBV5-4; CDR3nt: TGTGCCAGCAGCTTTGGAGTAGGTCAGCCCCAGCATTTT; CDR3aa: CASSFGVGQPQHF
d_gene: .; j_gene: TRBJ2-2; abundance: few; v_gene: TRBV19; CDR3nt: TGTGCCAGTAGTATGACCACCGGGGAGCTGTTTTTT; CDR3aa: CASSMTTGELFF
d_gene: .; j_gene: TRBJ2-7; abundance: .; v_gene: TRBV5-1; CDR3nt: TGCGCCAGCAGCTTGGATCCGTTCTACGAGCAGTACTTC; CDR3aa: CASSLDPFYEQYF
d_gene: .; j_gene: TRBJ1-1; abundance: .; v_gene: TRBV28; CDR3nt: TGTGCCAGCAGCGCGGTCGTTGAAGCTTTCTTT; CDR3aa: CASSAVVEAFF
d_gene: TRBD2; j_gene: TRBJ2-7; abundance: .; v_gene: TRBV7-2; CDR3nt: TGTGCCAGCAGCATCAGTAGCGGGAGGGACTACGAGCAGTACTTC; CDR3aa: CASSISSGRDYEQYF
d_gene: .; j_gene: TRBJ2-1; abundance: few; v_gene: TRBV5-1; CDR3nt: TGCGCCAGCAGCCCGAGTGGGATGGATGAGCAGTTCTTC; CDR3aa: CASSPSGMDEQFF
d_gene: TRBD1; j_gene: TRBJ2-1; abundance: .; v_gene: TRBV18; CDR3nt: TGTGCCAGCTCACGACAGGGGGGCAATGAGCAGTTCTTC; CDR3aa: CASSRQGGNEQFF
d_gene: .; j_gene: TRBJ2-3; abundance: few; v_gene: TRBV7-9; CDR3nt: TGTGCCGCAGGCGGCACAGATACGCAGTATTTT; CDR3aa: CAAGGTDTQYF
d_gene: .; j_gene: TRBJ1-2; abundance: .; v_gene: TRBV2; CDR3nt: TGTGCCACCGGGGAGGGGAACTATGGCTACACCTTC; CDR3aa: CATGEGNYGYTF
d_gene: TRBD1; j_gene: TRBJ1-6; abundance: few; v_gene: TRBV11-2; CDR3nt: TGTGCCAGCAGCTTAGAGGGACAGTTAAATTCACCCCTCCACTTT; CDR3aa: CASSLEGQLNSPLHF
d_gene: TRBD1; j_gene: TRBJ2-1; abundance: .; v_gene: TRBV30; CDR3nt: TGTGCCTGGAGTGAGGCCTCCGGGACAGGTTACAATGAGCAGTTCTTC; CDR3aa: CAWSEASGTGYNEQFF
d_gene: .; j_gene: TRBJ2-6; abundance: few; v_gene: TRBV27; CDR3nt: TGTGCCAGCAGCCCTAATCCCAGCAGCTCTGGGGCCAACGTCCTGACTTTC; CDR3aa: CASSPNPSSSGANVLTF
d_gene: .; j_gene: TRBJ2-6; abundance: .; v_gene: TRBV9; CDR3nt: TGTGCCAGCAGCGTCCACTCTGGGGCCAACGTCCTGACTTTC; CDR3aa: CASSVHSGANVLTF
d_gene: .; j_gene: TRBJ1-1; abundance: few; v_gene: TRBV14; CDR3nt: TGTGCCAGCAGTCTCTCAACAGGGATGGGGCCAAACACTGAAGCTTTCTTT; CDR3aa: CASSLSTGMGPNTEAFF
d_gene: .; j_gene: TRBJ1-2; abundance: once; v_gene: TRBV6-5; CDR3nt: TGTGCCAGCAGTTACAACTCGGGAACTGTCGTCGGCTACACCTTC; CDR3aa: CASSYNSGTVVGYTF
d_gene: .; j_gene: TRBJ1-1; abundance: few; v_gene: TRBV7-2; CDR3nt: TGTGCCAGCAGCCCAGGGACGGTTAACACTGAAGCTTTCTTT; CDR3aa: CASSPGTVNTEAFF
d_gene: .; j_gene: TRBJ1-4; abundance: .; v_gene: TRBV16; CDR3nt: TGTGCCAGCAGCCAATCTCGTGAAAAACTGTTTTTT; CDR3aa: CASSQSREKLFF
d_gene: .; j_gene: TRBJ2-1; abundance: .; v_gene: TRBV5-1; CDR3nt: TGCGCCAGCAAGAGGAGGGGTAGCGCGGACAATGAGCAGTTCTTC; CDR3aa: CASKRRGSADNEQFF
d_gene: TRBD1; j_gene: TRBJ2-1; abundance: .; v_gene: TRBV9; CDR3nt: TGTGCCAGCAGCGGACTAGGGACAGGGGAGAATGAGCAGTTCTTC; CDR3aa: CASSGLGTGENEQFF
d_gene: .; j_gene: TRBJ2-2; abundance: once; v_gene: TRBV30; CDR3nt: TGTGCCTGGAGTTACACGAACACCGGGGAGCTGTTTTTT; CDR3aa: CAWSYTNTGELFF
d_gene: .; j_gene: TRBJ1-4; abundance: few; v_gene: TRBV19; CDR3nt: TGTGCGTCGGGAAGGGATAATGAAAAACTGTTTTTT; CDR3aa: CASGRDNEKLFF
d_gene: .; j_gene: TRBJ1-1; abundance: few; v_gene: TRBV7-9; CDR3nt: TGTGCCAGCAGCTTGCACAAGAACACTGAAGCTTTCTTT; CDR3aa: CASSLHKNTEAFF
d_gene: .; j_gene: TRBJ2-7; abundance: .; v_gene: TRBV4-2; CDR3nt: TGTGCCAGCAGCCAGGAACACGACTACGAGCAGTACTTC; CDR3aa: CASSQEHDYEQYF
d_gene: TRBD2; j_gene: TRBJ2-3; abundance: few; v_gene: TRBV13; CDR3nt: TGTGCCAGCAGCTCCCGGACTAGCGGTAGCACAGATACGCAGTATTTT; CDR3aa: CASSSRTSGSTDTQYF
d_gene: .; j_gene: TRBJ2-7; abundance: .; v_gene: TRBV10-3; CDR3nt: TGTGCCATCAGCCTTACAGGCTTCTCCTACGAGCAGTACTTC; CDR3aa: CAISLTGFSYEQYF
d_gene: TRBD2; j_gene: TRBJ2-5; abundance: few; v_gene: TRBV11-2; CDR3nt: TGTGCCAGCAAGAGACTAGCGGGGGAGACCCAGTACTTC; CDR3aa: CASKRLAGETQYF
d_gene: .; j_gene: TRBJ2-2; abundance: once; v_gene: TRBV5-1; CDR3nt: TGCGCCAGCAGCAAGAGAGACAGAAGGGATGACGGGGAGCTGTTTTTT; CDR3aa: CASSKRDRRDDGELFF
d_gene: .; j_gene: TRBJ2-7; abundance: few; v_gene: TRBV28; CDR3nt: TGTGCCAGCAGGACATCGGGCAAAACCTTCCACGAGCAGTACTTC; CDR3aa: CASRTSGKTFHEQYF
d_gene: .; j_gene: TRBJ2-2; abundance: few; v_gene: TRBV30; CDR3nt: TGTGCCTGGACGCGACAGGTGATCGGGGAGCTGTTTTTT; CDR3aa: CAWTRQVIGELFF